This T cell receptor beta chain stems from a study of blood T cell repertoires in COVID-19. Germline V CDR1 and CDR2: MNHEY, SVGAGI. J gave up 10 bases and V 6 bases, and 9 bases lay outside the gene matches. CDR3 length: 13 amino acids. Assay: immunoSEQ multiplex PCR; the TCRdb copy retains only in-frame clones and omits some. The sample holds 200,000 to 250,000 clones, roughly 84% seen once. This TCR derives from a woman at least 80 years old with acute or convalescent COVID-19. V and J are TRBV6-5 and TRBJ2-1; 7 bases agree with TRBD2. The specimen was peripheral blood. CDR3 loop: CASRITLGGEQFF. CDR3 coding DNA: TGTGCCAGCAGGATAACACTGGGAGGGGAGCAGTTCTTC.